One sample yielded the 5 T cell receptor beta chains listed below, sequenced in a study of cytomegalovirus exposure and HLA in healthy donors. The protocol was immunoSEQ multiplex PCR, while the TCRdb copy is restricted to in-frame clones and leaves out a portion. The data contain roughly 250,000 clones, almost 90% of them singletons. The sample was PBMCs. The source is a woman aged 18-29 years in good health and CMV-seronegative.

The V and J genes are TRBV7-9 and TRBJ2-3, with a tentative D call TRBD2 (7 bases). The ends were cut back, 3 bases at V and 2 bases at J, with 18 bases in the middle. The CDR3 length is 17 residues. Germline V lookup: CDR1 SEHNR, CDR2 FQNEAQ (reference sequence). For the CDR3, the DNA is TGTGCCAGCAGCTTCTCCGGTGGCGGGGGCTTCACAGATACGCAGTATTTT. Translation: CASSFSGGGGFTDTQYF.

This chain joins TRBV28 and TRBJ2-7; a weak D match, TRBD1 (6 bases). This CDR3 region has 12 residues. The ends were cut back, 6 bases at V and 4 bases at J, with 10 bases in the middle. Germline CDR1 is MDHEN and CDR2 is SYDVKM. The CDR3 sequence is CASSPQGYEQYV. CDR3 coding DNA: TGTGCCAGCAGCCCCCAGGGGTACGAGCAGTACGTC.

Here the CDR3 reads CASSSMGLAGGAYEQYV. The DNA of the CDR3 is TGTGCCAGCAGCTCGATGGGACTAGCGGGGGGCGCCTACGAGCAGTACGTC. V usage is TRBV7-8 and J usage is TRBJ2-7; TRBD2 matches 15 bases. In germline, CDR1 is SGHVS, CDR2 FQNEAQ. With 4 bases clipped from V and 2 bases from J, the junction kept 6 bases outside the gene matches. This CDR3 spans 17 amino acids.

This clone occurred a few times. The V gene is TRBV5-1, the J gene TRBJ1-4; unclear D gene. CDR3 length: 12 amino acids. Germline CDR1 is SGHRS and CDR2 is YFSETQ. V was shortened by 0 bases and J by 6 bases, with 3 bases between the two germline ends. The CDR3 DNA reads TGCGCCAGCAGCTTGGGAGATGAAAAACTGTTTTTT. The encoded protein is CASSLGDEKLFF. Using reference TRBV5-1 and TRBJ1-4 for the parts outside the CDR3, the full variable domain is KAGVTQTPRYLIKTRGQQVTLSCSPISGHRSVSWYQQTPGQGLQFLFEYFSETQRNKGNFPGRFSGRQFSNSRSEMNVSTLELGDSALYLCASSLGDEKLFFGSGTQLSVL.

The chain is built from TRBV4-1 and TRBJ2-1, with 9 bases aligning to TRBD1. This CDR3 contains 14 residues. Germline assignment: CDR1 MGHRA and CDR2 YSYEKL. V lost 4 bases, J lost 8 bases, and 6 bases stayed unmatched. The CDR3 DNA reads TGCGCCAGCAGCCTACCCGGGACAGGGTATGAGCAGTTCTTC. This translates into CASSLPGTGYEQFF.